The clone carrying this T cell receptor beta chain has only a few counts. The antigen is unknown. This sample was taken from a study of T cells in Graves' hyperthyroidism and ophthalmopathy. Study-level results: A 13 V-J model separated ophthalmopathy from stable hyperthyroidism.

Researchers took RNA transcripts and amplified the TCR beta CDR3 regions from them. An initial round of RT-PCR targeting the TCR CDR3 relied on the HTBI primer set. TCRdb recomputed calls from the multiplex PCR reads with MiXCR, one row per CDR3 protein. This table holds approximately 720,000 distinct CDR3 sequences, approximately 19% found once. In patients aged 18 to 65, hyperthyroidism was newly diagnosed, with duration under 2 months. Not enrolled were patients with uncontrolled infection, other autoimmune disease, pregnancy or lactation. V lost 0 bases to trimming and J lost 0 bases, with 4 bases between them. From germline, CDR1 is SGHRS and CDR2 YFSETQ. The CDR3 has 14 amino acids.

Sequenced input: blood. This clonotype originated in a woman aged 45-60 years with Graves' hyperthyroidism that later progressed to Graves' ophthalmopathy. The rearrangement links TRBV5-1 to TRBJ1-3, with D unclear. The CDR3 DNA reads TGCGCCAGCAGCTTGGAGCCCTCTGGAAACACCATATATTTT. Its protein is CASSLEPSGNTIYF.